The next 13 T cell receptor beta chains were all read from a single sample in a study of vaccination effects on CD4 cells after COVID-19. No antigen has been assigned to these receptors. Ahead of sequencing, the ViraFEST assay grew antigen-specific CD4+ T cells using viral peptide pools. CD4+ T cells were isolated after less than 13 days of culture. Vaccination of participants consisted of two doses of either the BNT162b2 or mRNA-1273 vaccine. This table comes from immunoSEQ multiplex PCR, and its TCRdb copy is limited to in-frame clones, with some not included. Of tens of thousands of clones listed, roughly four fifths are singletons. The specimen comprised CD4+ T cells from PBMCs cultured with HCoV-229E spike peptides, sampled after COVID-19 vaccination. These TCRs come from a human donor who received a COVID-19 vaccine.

CDR3 residues: CASSLLGQHNSPLHF. The CDR3 nucleotides read TGTGCCAGCAGTTTGCTCGGACAACATAATTCACCCCTCCACTTT. This chain links TRBV28 with TRBJ1-6; D is perhaps TRBD1 (5 bases). V gave up 3 bases and J gave up 5 bases, with 11 bases separating them. The V gene's germline CDR1 is MDHEN and CDR2 SYDVKM. This CDR3 is 15 amino acids long. Complete variable domain (other parts from reference TRBV28 and TRBJ1-6): DVKVTQSSRYLVKRTGEKVFLECVQDMDHENMFWYRQDPGLGLRLIYFSYDVKMKEKGDIPEGYSVSREKKERFSLILESASTNQTSMYLCASSLLGQHNSPLHFGNGTRLTVT.

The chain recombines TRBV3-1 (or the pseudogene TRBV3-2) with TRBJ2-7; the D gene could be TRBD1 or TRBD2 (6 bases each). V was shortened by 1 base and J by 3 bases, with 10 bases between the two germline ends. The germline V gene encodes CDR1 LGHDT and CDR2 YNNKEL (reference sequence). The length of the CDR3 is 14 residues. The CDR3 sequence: CASSQAGAGYEQYV. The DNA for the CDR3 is TGTGCCAGCAGCCAAGCGGGGGCAGGCTACGAGCAGTACGTC.

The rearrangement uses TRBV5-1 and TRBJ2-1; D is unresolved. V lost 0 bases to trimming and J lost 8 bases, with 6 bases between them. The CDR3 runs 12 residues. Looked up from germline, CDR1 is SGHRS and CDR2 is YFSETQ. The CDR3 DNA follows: TGCGCCAGCAGCTTGGTTTTTGATGAGCAGTTCTTC. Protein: CASSLVFDEQFF.

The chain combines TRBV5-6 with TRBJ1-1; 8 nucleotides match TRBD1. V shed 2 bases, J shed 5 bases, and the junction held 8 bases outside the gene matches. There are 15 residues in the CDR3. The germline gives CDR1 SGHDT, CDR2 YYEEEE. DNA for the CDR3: TGTGCCAGCAGCTTCGGTGGACAGGGCGGAACTGAAGCTTTCTTT. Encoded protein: CASSFGGQGGTEAFF.

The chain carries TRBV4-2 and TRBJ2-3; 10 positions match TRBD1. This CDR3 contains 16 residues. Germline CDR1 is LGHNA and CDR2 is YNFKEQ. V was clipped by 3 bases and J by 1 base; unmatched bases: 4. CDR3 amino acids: CASSQDGTGGTDTQYF. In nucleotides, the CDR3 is TGTGCCAGCAGCCAGGACGGGACAGGGGGCACAGATACGCAGTATTTT.

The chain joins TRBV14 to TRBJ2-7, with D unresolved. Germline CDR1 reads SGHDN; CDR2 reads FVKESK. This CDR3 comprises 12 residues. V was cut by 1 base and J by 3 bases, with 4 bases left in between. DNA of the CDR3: TGTGCCAGCAGCCAAGGGCTCTACGAGCAGTACGTC. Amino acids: CASSQGLYEQYV.

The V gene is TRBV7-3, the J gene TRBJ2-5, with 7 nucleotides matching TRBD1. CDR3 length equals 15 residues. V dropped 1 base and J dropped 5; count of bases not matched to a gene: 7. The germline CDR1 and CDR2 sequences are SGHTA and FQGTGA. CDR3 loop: CASSLKTGALETQYF. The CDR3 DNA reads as TGTGCCAGCAGCTTAAAAACAGGGGCGTTGGAGACCCAGTACTTC.

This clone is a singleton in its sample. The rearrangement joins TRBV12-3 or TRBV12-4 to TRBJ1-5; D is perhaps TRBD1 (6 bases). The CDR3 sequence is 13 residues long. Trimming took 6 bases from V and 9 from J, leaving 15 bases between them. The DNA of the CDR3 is TGTGCCAGCAGGCCACAGGGCTTCGGGCCCCAGCATTTT. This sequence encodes CASRPQGFGPQHF.

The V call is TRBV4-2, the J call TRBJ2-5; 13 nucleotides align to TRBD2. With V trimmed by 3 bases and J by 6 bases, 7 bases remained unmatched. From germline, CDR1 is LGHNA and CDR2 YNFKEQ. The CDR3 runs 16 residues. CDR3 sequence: CASSQGLAGMGQTQYF. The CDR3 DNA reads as TGTGCCAGCAGCCAGGGACTAGCGGGGATGGGTCAGACCCAGTACTTC.

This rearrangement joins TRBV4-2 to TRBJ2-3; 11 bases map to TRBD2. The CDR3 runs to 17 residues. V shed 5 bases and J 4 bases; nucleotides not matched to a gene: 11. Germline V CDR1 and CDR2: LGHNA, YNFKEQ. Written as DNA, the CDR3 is TGTGCCAGCAGCGAAGTGGGGCTAGCGGGGGGACCAGATACGCAGTATTTT. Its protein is CASSEVGLAGGPDTQYF.

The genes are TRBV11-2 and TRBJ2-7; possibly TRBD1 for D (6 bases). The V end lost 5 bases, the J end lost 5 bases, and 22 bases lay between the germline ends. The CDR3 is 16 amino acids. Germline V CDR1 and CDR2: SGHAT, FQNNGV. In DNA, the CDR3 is TGTGCCAGCAGCGGAAAGCAGGGGTCCAGCCGCGACGAGCAGTACGTC. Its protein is CASSGKQGSSRDEQYV.

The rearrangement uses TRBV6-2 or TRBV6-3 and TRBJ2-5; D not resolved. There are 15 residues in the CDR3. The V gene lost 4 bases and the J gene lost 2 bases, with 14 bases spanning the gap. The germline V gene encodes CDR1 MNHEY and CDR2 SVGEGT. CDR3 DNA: TGTGCCAGCAGTTCTTCATATACCTTACAAGAGACCCAGTACTTC. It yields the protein CASSSSYTLQETQYF.

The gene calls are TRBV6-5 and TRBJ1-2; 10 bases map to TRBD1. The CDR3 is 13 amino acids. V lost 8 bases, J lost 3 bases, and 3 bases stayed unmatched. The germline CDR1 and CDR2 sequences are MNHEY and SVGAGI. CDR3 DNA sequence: TGTGCCAGCCGGACAGGGGGAGACTATGGCTACACCTTC. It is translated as CASRTGGDYGYTF.